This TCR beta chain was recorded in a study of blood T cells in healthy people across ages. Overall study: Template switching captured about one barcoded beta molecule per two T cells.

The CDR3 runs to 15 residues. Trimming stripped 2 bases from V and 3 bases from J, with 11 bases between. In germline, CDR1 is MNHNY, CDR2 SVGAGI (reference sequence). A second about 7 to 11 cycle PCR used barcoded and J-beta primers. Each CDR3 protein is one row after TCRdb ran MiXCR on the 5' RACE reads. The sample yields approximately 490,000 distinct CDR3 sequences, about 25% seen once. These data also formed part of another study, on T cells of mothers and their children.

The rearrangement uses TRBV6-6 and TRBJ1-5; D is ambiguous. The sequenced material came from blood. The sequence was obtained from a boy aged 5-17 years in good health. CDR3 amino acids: CASSYGQVDNQPQHF. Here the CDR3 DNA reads TGTGCCAGCAGTTACGGGCAGGTAGACAATCAGCCCCAGCATTTT.